The clone carrying this T cell receptor (beta chain) was counted at least ten times. No antigen is known for it. The CDR3 contains 13 residues. Trimming stripped 4 bases from V and 2 bases from J, with 11 bases between. The V gene's germline CDR1 is DFQATT and CDR2 SNEGSKA (reference sequence). There were TCR beta CDR3 regions amplified from RNA transcripts. When the TCR CDR3 underwent first-round RT-PCR, the HTBI primer set was used. Each CDR3 protein gets one entry after TCRdb re-called the multiplex PCR reads with MiXCR. The sample yields 400,000 to 600,000 distinct CDR3 sequences, around 21% seen once. This sample stems from a study of T cells in Graves' hyperthyroidism and ophthalmopathy. Study-level findings and limits: Ophthalmopathy, as predicted by the model, came a median roughly 6.5 months after the prediction. In blood, most of the thyroid clonotypes expanded above 0.001 were also present.

This clonotype was obtained from a man younger than 30 with Graves' hyperthyroidism. The sample was blood. This chain uses TRBV20-1 with TRBJ1-2; perhaps TRBD1 as D (5 bases). The CDR3 loop is CSATGGGNYGYTF. The CDR3 DNA reads TGCAGTGCTACGGGTGGGGGGAACTATGGCTACACCTTC.